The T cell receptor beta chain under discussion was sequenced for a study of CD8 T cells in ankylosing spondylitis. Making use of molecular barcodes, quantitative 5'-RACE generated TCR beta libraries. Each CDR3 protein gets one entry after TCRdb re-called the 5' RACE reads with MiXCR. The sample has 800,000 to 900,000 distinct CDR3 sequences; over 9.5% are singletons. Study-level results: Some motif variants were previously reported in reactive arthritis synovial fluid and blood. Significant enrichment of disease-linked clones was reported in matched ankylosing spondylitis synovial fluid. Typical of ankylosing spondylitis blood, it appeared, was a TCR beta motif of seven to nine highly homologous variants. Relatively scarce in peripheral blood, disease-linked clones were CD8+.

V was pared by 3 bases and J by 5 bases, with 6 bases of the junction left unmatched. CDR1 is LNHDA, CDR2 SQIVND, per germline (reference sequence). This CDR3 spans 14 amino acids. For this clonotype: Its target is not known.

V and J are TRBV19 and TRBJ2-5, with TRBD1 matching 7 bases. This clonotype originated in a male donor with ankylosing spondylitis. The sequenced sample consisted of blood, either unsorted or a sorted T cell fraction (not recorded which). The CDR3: CASSMTGTSETQYF. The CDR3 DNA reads TGTGCCAGTAGTATGACAGGGACATCGGAGACCCAGTACTTC.